This TCR beta chain was profiled in a study of response to subunit inactivated influenza vaccine. TCRdb called the RT-PCR reads again in MiXCR, with one record for every CDR3 protein. The table includes some 600,000 distinct CDR3 sequences, roughly 15% detected once. Germline CDR1 and CDR2: SGHDN and FVKESK. CDR3 length: 13 residues. V was trimmed by 1 base and J by 7 bases, leaving 11 bases between them. This clonotype was found a few times. The specimen comprised PBMCs from blood, sampled around 15 days before vaccination. The gene calls are TRBV14 and TRBJ2-7, with D perhaps matching TRBD1 or TRBD2 (5 bases each). The receptor was derived from a man between 45 and 60 years old who received an inactivated influenza vaccine. CDR3 sequence reads: CASSQGLRGEQYF. The DNA for the CDR3 is TGTGCCAGCAGCCAAGGCCTGAGGGGAGAGCAGTACTTC.